Sequencing of this T cell receptor beta chain was carried out in a study of cytomegalovirus exposure and HLA in healthy donors. The CDR3 totals 15 residues. Germline CDR1 reads MNHEY; CDR2 reads SVGAGI. Trimming left V 5 bases short and J 2 bases short, with 13 bases between. Study findings and constraints: A later analysis linked a missense variant in DCLRE1C to the trimming of TCR beta V and J genes. Cytomegalovirus status, reportedly, was diagnosed with high specificity and sensitivity by the classifier. Upon later analysis, TCR association rates were observed to vary by HLA locus, being highest for DRB1 and lowest for HLA-C.

Notes on this clone: Its antigen is still unknown.

The PCR employed 60 Vbeta primers together with 13 Jbeta primers. Produced via immunoSEQ multiplex PCR; TCRdb's table is partial and in-frame only. The sample holds around 180,000 clones, 65% to 80% seen once. The V and J genes are TRBV6-5 and TRBJ1-5, with D tentatively TRBD1 (5 bases). The TCR originated in a woman between 40 and 55 years old in good health and CMV-seronegative. The specimen sequenced was PBMCs. The DNA of the CDR3 is TGTGCCAGCAGTGGGATTGACAGCCGCAATCAGCCCCAGCATTTT. The encoded protein is CASSGIDSRNQPQHF.